This T cell receptor (beta chain) was recorded in a study of T cell responses to AZD1222 COVID-19 vaccine. Study-wide findings and caveats: Baseline seropositivity characterized only a handful of AZD1222 recipients. Spike-specific TCR breadth and depth went up after people got two AZD1222 doses.

Losses at the gene ends were 4 bases for V and 2 bases for J; bases not matched to a gene: 12. Germline V lookup: CDR1 MNHNS, CDR2 SASEGT. This CDR3 region has 17 residues. The method was immunoSEQ multiplex PCR; TCRdb's version includes in-frame clones alone and lacks a portion of them. Altogether 43,000 or so clones are present, 80% to 95% being singletons, with the ten largest covering roughly 35%. This clone was detected once. Its antigen is unknown. The clonotype originates from an adult who received the AZD1222 COVID-19 vaccine. The material was peripheral blood, obtained 28 days after the second AZD1222 dose. The chain combines TRBV6-1 with TRBJ2-5; 8 bases match TRBD1. CDR3 loop: CASSGMLDRARQETQYF. In nucleotides, the CDR3 is TGTGCCAGCAGTGGTATGCTGGACAGGGCCAGGCAAGAGACCCAGTACTTC.